Presented here are 31 T cell receptor beta chains from one specimen sequenced in a study of blood T cells in healthy people across ages. Primed by a sample-barcoded 5' primer and a J-beta primer mix, a second PCR proceeded for about 6 to 11 cycles. Via MiXCR, TCRdb re-called the 5' RACE reads, giving one row per CDR3 protein. The sample shows about 1,800,000 distinct CDR3 sequences, approximately 28% of them seen only once. The sample consisted of blood. The receptor set was obtained from a woman younger than 45 in good health.

This rearrangement joins TRBV9 to TRBJ2-1; 9 nucleotides match TRBD2. V lost 0 bases to trimming and J lost 6 bases; unmatched junction nucleotides: 4. Germline CDR1 SGDLS, CDR2 YYNGEE. The CDR3 runs 15 residues. The DNA of the CDR3 is TGTGCCAGCAGCGTAGTAGCGGGAGAATTCAATGAGCAGTTCTTC. The encoded protein is CASSVVAGEFNEQFF.

The chain is built from TRBV4-3 and TRBJ2-1; D unresolved. V dropped 3 bases and J dropped 1 base, with 7 bases sitting between them. Looked up from germline, CDR1 is LGHNA and CDR2 is YSLEER. The CDR3 is 14 residues long. For the CDR3, the DNA is TGCGCCAGCAGCCATCAACGGTCCTACAATGAGCAGTTCTTC. It yields the protein CASSHQRSYNEQFF.

This clonotype was seen only a few times. This chain joins TRBV20-1 and TRBJ2-1, with 15 bases matching TRBD2. V gave up 1 base and J gave up 9 bases; unmatched junction bases: 7. CDR1 and CDR2 (germline): DFQATT, SNEGSKA (reference sequence). CDR3 size: 16 residues. DNA for the CDR3: TGCAGTGCTAGAGGGGCGGGGACTAGCGGGAGGATTGAGCAGTTCTTC. This codes for CSARGAGTSGRIEQFF.

There are a few counts of this clonotype. The chain combines TRBV20-1 with TRBJ1-5; D remains ambiguous. The CDR3 covers 12 residues. From germline, CDR1 is DFQATT and CDR2 SNEGSKA (reference sequence). Trimming left V 6 bases short and J 0 bases short, with 6 bases between. This CDR3 reads CSAAHSNQPQHF. The CDR3 DNA reads TGCAGTGCGGCCCATAGCAATCAGCCCCAGCATTTT.

This clonotype was picked up a small number of times. The CDR3 spells CASKGDSEWNGYTF. The CDR3 DNA reads as TGTGCCAGCAAAGGAGATTCAGAGTGGAATGGCTACACCTTC. This chain joins TRBV2 and TRBJ1-2; D uncertain. Germline CDR1 is SNHLY and CDR2 is FYNNEI. This CDR3 spans 14 amino acids. Deletions cut 7 bases from V and 6 bases from J, with 18 bases between.

V is TRBV5-5 and J is TRBJ1-1; perhaps TRBD1 as D (5 bases). CDR3 length: 16 amino acids. V was cut by 4 bases and J by 0 bases, with 16 bases left in between. Germline lookup yields CDR1 SGHKS and CDR2 YYEKEE (reference sequence). CDR3 DNA sequence: TGTGCCAGCAGCCCCAACCCCCGACAGATGAACACTGAAGCTTTCTTT. Protein sequence: CASSPNPRQMNTEAFF.

This clonotype has ten or more counts. The J gene is TRBJ2-1, the V gene TRBV12-3 or TRBV12-4, with TRBD2 matching 8 bases. The V gene end was trimmed by 7 bases and the J gene end by 6 bases; junction bases not matched to a gene: 8. This CDR3 region has 14 residues. This CDR3 reads CASMARGGFNEQFF. In DNA, the CDR3 is TGTGCCAGCATGGCCCGCGGGGGGTTCAATGAGCAGTTCTTC.

Comments on this clonotype: One junction end does not reproduce the germline sequence, and a read error may be involved. The chain is built from TRBV7-2 and TRBJ1-2; no clear D gene. The CDR3 loop spans 15 amino acids. Germline CDR1 SGHTA, CDR2 FQGNSA. The CDR3 DNA sequence: TGTGCCAGCAGCTTAGGAGCAGGAACTAACTATGGCTGCACCTTC. Protein sequence: CASSLGAGTNYGCTF.

This rearrangement joins TRBV4-3 to TRBJ1-6; no reliable D call. Trimming pared 0 bases from V and 9 bases from J, leaving 12 bases between. Germline loops: CDR1 LGHNA, CDR2 YSLEER. This CDR3 region has 15 residues. CDR3 nucleotides: TGCGCCAGCAGCCAAGATAAGGTCCCTAGTTCACCCCTCCACTTT. This translates into CASSQDKVPSSPLHF.

This clonotype occurred a few times. The J gene is TRBJ2-7, the V gene TRBV12-3 or TRBV12-4; the match to TRBD2 covers 7 bases. This CDR3 comprises 13 residues. J was trimmed by 5 bases and V by 5 bases; bases with no gene match: 6. CDR3 in amino acids: CASSGGGIDEQYF. CDR3 bases: TGTGCCAGCAGTGGCGGGGGTATCGACGAGCAGTACTTC.

In its sample, this clonotype was seen a few times. DNA for the CDR3: TGTGCCAGCAGCTCCGACCTCCTTGCTGGAAATCAGCCCCAGCATTTT. It translates to CASSSDLLAGNQPQHF. The chain carries TRBV6-2 or TRBV6-3 and TRBJ1-5; D remains unclear. V was shortened by 6 bases and J by 4 bases, with 19 bases between the two germline ends. Germline CDR1 is MNHEY and CDR2 is SVGEGT. The CDR3 is 16 amino acids.

The chain has TRBV10-3 and TRBJ2-4; D is possibly TRBD1 or TRBD2 (5 bases each). The J call may be in error: the DNA end matches TRBJ2-7 better. The CDR3 is 12 residues long. From germline, CDR1 is ENHRY and CDR2 SYGVKD. Here the CDR3 DNA reads TGTGCCTGCCGGGACGCAGCCTACGAGCAGTACTTC. Translation: CACRDAAYEQYF.

This clonotype was observed a few times. The CDR3: CASSAFRSGGGNEQFF. Here the CDR3 DNA reads TGTGCCAGCAGCGCCTTCCGTAGCGGGGGAGGCAATGAGCAGTTCTTC. The chain couples TRBV9 to TRBJ2-1; 9 bases agree with TRBD2. Germline CDR1 reads SGDLS; CDR2 reads YYNGEE. The junction had 10 bases not matched to a gene; V was cut back by 3 bases and J by 6 bases. The CDR3 covers 16 residues.

V gene TRBV6-5 combines with J gene TRBJ2-1; a weak D match, TRBD1 (5 bases). The end of the DNA is better explained by TRBJ2-7, so the J call may be wrong. The germline CDR1 and CDR2 sequences are MNHEY and SVGAGI. The CDR3 has 14 amino acids. The CDR3, as DNA: TGTGCCAGCAGGCGACAGACCACCTACAATGAGCAGTACTTC. This codes for CASRRQTTYNEQYF.

In this sample, this clonotype turned up a few times. The chain couples TRBV12-3 or TRBV12-4 to TRBJ1-2; D is perhaps TRBD1 (5 bases). CDR3 length equals 15 residues. The V end lost 3 bases, the J end lost 6 bases, and 17 bases lay between the germline ends. CDR3 region: CASSFLGAGNDGYTF. DNA for the CDR3: TGTGCCAGCAGTTTCCTCGGGGCAGGGAACGATGGCTACACCTTC.

The chain has TRBV4-3 and TRBJ1-6, with TRBD1 matching over 9 bases. Germline V gives CDR1 LGHNA, CDR2 YSLEER. The CDR3 length is 18 residues. Trimming at V came to 0 bases and at J to 3 bases, leaving 6 bases not matched to a gene. The CDR3 spells CASSQDRGQGGYNSPLHF. The CDR3, as DNA: TGCGCCAGCAGCCAAGATCGGGGACAGGGCGGCTATAATTCACCCCTCCACTTT.

V gene TRBV29-1 combines with J gene TRBJ2-7, with no clear D. Germline V lookup: CDR1 SQVTM, CDR2 ANQGSEA. The CDR3 has 11 amino acids. V shed 4 bases and J shed 7 bases, with 11 bases lying between them. CDR3 sequence reads: CSVVSSREQYF. The DNA for the CDR3 is TGCAGCGTTGTATCCTCGAGGGAGCAGTACTTC.

Only a few counts were recorded for this clonotype. This chain links TRBV2 with TRBJ1-4, with 8 bases that match TRBD1. Germline V gene sequence: CDR1 SNHLY, CDR2 FYNNEI. V dropped 7 bases and J dropped 8; count of bases not matched to a gene: 6. The CDR3 has 13 residues. The CDR3 is CASTEGQDEKLFF. Here the CDR3 DNA reads TGTGCCAGCACCGAGGGACAGGACGAAAAACTGTTTTTT. Complete variable domain (other parts from reference TRBV2 and TRBJ1-4): EPEVTQTPSHQVTQMGQEVILRCVPISNHLYFYWYRQILGQKVEFLVSFYNNEISEKSEIFDDQFSVERPDGSNFTLKIRSTKLEDSAMYFCASTEGQDEKLFFGSGTQLSVL.

In its sample, this clonotype was seen a few times. V and J are TRBV30 and TRBJ2-1, with D perhaps being TRBD1 or TRBD2 (6 bases each). The V end lost 1 base, the J end lost 4 bases, and 14 bases lay between the germline ends. Germline loops: CDR1 GTSNPN, CDR2 SVGIG (reference sequence). The CDR3 contains 15 residues. CDR3 sequence reads: CAWSGRGKGYNEQFF. CDR3 nucleotides: TGTGCCTGGAGTGGGAGGGGGAAGGGTTACAATGAGCAGTTCTTC.

This clonotype was seen just once. The chain has TRBV5-1 and TRBJ2-1, with 10 bases fitting TRBD2. The germline CDR1 and CDR2 sequences are SGHRS and YFSETQ. The CDR3 runs to 17 residues. The trim removed 2 bases at V and 1 base at J, leaving 6 bases unmatched. The CDR3 DNA reads as TGCGCCAGCAGCTTCCTGGTTAGCGGGGGGTCCTACAATGAGCAGTTCTTC. Its protein product is CASSFLVSGGSYNEQFF.

This clonotype was observed many times. This sequence joins TRBV10-3 and TRBJ2-7; 9 bases agree with TRBD1. The germline CDR1 and CDR2 sequences are ENHRY and SYGVKD. The J segment lost 6 bases and the V segment lost 3 bases, leaving 3 bases of the junction unmatched. CDR3 length: 13 amino acids. The CDR3: CAISEGTGSEQYF. The CDR3 DNA is TGTGCCATCAGTGAAGGGACAGGGAGCGAGCAGTACTTC.

Comments on this clonotype: This could be a read error, since a much larger clone is one nucleotide away. V is TRBV3-1 and J is TRBJ2-7; 12 bases line up with TRBD2. The CDR3 is 16 amino acids. Germline V gives CDR1 LGHDT, CDR2 YNNKEL (reference sequence). The J segment lost 6 bases and the V segment lost 5 bases, leaving 11 bases of the junction unmatched. CDR3 residues: CASSYSRTSGILEQYF. The CDR3 nucleotides are TGTGCCAGCAGCTATTCCAGGACTAGCGGGATCCTCGAGCAGTACTTC.

This clonotype came up many times. The chain combines TRBV11-1 with TRBJ2-5; D tentatively reads TRBD1 or TRBD2 (5 bases each). Germline V gene lookup returns CDR1 SGHAT and CDR2 FQDESV (reference sequence). With 6 bases removed from V and 4 bases from J, the gap between germline ends came to 9 bases. There are 12 residues in the CDR3. CDR3 sequence (DNA): TGTGCCAGCAGACGGGACCGAGAGACCCAGTACTTC. Translated: CASRRDRETQYF.

V is TRBV7-9 and J is TRBJ1-5; D gene ambiguous. The CDR3 runs 18 residues. V lost 0 bases and J 2 bases, leaving 17 bases between the germline ends. The V gene's germline CDR1 is SEHNR and CDR2 FQNEAQ (reference sequence). The CDR3 region has the DNA TGTGCCAGCAGCTTAGCGCGAGGAGATCTCCTTGGCAATCAGCCCCAGCATTTT. It specifies CASSLARGDLLGNQPQHF.

The CDR3 loop reads CSAGDRGREQYF. The CDR3 DNA follows: TGCAGTGCCGGGGACAGGGGGAGAGAGCAGTACTTC. This chain uses TRBV20-1 with TRBJ2-5, with 11 positions matching TRBD1. V gave up 6 bases and J gave up 11 bases; unmatched junction bases: 8. CDR1 and CDR2 (germline): DFQATT, SNEGSKA (reference sequence). This CDR3 has 12 residues.

Turning to this clonotype: This may stem from a read error, because a much larger clone lies one nucleotide away. The CDR3 ends on some other residue instead of the conserved phenylalanine or tryptophan, so this is likely a read error. The chain couples TRBV5-6 to TRBJ2-1; D not resolved. This CDR3 has 13 amino acids. The V end lost 0 bases, the J end lost 7 bases, and 8 bases lay between the germline ends. Germline CDR1 and CDR2: SGHDT and YYEEEE. The CDR3 loop is CASSLAFGNEQFL. The DNA of the CDR3 is TGTGCCAGCAGCTTGGCCTTCGGTAATGAGCAGTTCTTA.

This clonotype was observed a handful of times. The CDR3 DNA reads TGTGCCAGCAGTTTAAGACGGAGTATCCGGGAGACCCAGTACTTC. Translated: CASSLRRSIRETQYF. The V gene is TRBV27, the J gene TRBJ2-5, with D hard to call. There are 15 residues in the CDR3. Germline V gene data show CDR1 as MNHEY and CDR2 as SMNVEV (reference sequence). V was clipped by 2 bases and J by 5 bases, with 15 bases between them.

This chain connects TRBV4-3 to TRBJ1-1; D is uncertain. The germline V gene encodes CDR1 LGHNA and CDR2 YSLEER. The CDR3 contains 14 residues. The V end was cut by 1 base, the J end by 4 bases, with 10 bases between. Here the CDR3 reads CASSQVGFITEAFF. The CDR3 DNA reads as TGCGCCAGCAGCCAAGTAGGGTTCATCACTGAAGCTTTCTTT.

Turning to this clonotype: Just one base apart from a much larger clone, this may be a read error. The chain uses TRBV20-1 and TRBJ1-4; D call uncertain. Germline CDR1 and CDR2: DFQATT and SNEGSKA (reference sequence). This CDR3 contains 12 residues. This CDR3 is CSASSGEENLFF. The DNA for the CDR3 is TGCAGTGCTAGTTCCGGGGAAGAAAATCTGTTTTTT.

This clonotype was found many times. The chain carries TRBV5-1 and TRBJ2-1; 9 bases are shared with TRBD2. The CDR3 is 15 residues long. CDR1 is SGHRS and CDR2 is YFSETQ in the germline V gene. J was trimmed by 8 bases and V by 4 bases; bases with no gene match: 10. CDR3 nucleotide sequence: TGCGCCAGCAGCCCCACAGGACTAGCGATGGATGAGCAGTTCTTC. It codes for CASSPTGLAMDEQFF.

Details on this clonotype: A much more abundant neighbour one base away suggests this may be a read error. V is TRBV2 and J is TRBJ2-5, with D possibly TRBD1 on 6 matching bases. The J call is in doubt because the DNA end fits TRBJ2-7 better. There are 14 residues in the CDR3. The germline CDR1 and CDR2 sequences are SNHLY and FYNNEI. CDR3 sequence: CAISSGTPDYEQYF. CDR3 sequence (DNA): TGTGCCATCAGCTCCGGGACACCAGATTACGAGCAGTACTTC.